The 3 T cell receptor beta chains below all came from one sample that was sequenced in a study of control samples from healthy donors and cancer patients (dated by TCRdb to the early 2020s). Library creation used the immunoSEQ multiplex PCR assay. The clones in this table, taken by TCRdb from immuneACCESS, are in-frame only. Not every clone is retained; where verified, under half of the shortfall comes from an unresolved V gene, and the cause of the rest is unknown. Recorded for this sample are 130,000 or so clones; around 86% of them occurred a single time. The ten largest clones represent around 8.7% of the sample. The source material was blood. The source is a man between 35 and 55 years old in good health.

This sequence joins TRBV30 and TRBJ1-6, with no clear D. The CDR3 has 14 residues. The germline V gene encodes CDR1 GTSNPN and CDR2 SVGIG (reference sequence). V was trimmed by 0 bases and J by 9 bases, leaving 12 bases between them. The CDR3 DNA reads TGTGCCTGGAGTGTAGCGTCAGGAATTTCACCCCTCCACTTT. This translates into CAWSVASGISPLHF.

The rearrangement links TRBV6-2 or TRBV6-3 to TRBJ2-7, with D possibly TRBD1 on 5 matching bases. This CDR3 comprises 13 residues. Deletions cut 6 bases from V and 3 bases from J, with 12 bases between. Looked up from germline, CDR1 is MNHEY and CDR2 is SVGEGT. CDR3 bases: TGTGCCAGCAGCCACAGGTCCCTCTACGAGCAGTACTTC. Protein: CASSHRSLYEQYF.

DNA of the CDR3: TGTGCCACCAGTGAGACAGGGCCAGTGGCCAAAAACATTCAGTACTTC. It yields the protein CATSETGPVAKNIQYF. This chain joins TRBV24-1 and TRBJ2-4; TRBD1 agrees at 7 bases. CDR1 is KGHDR, CDR2 SFDVKD, per germline. V lost 4 bases, J lost 1 base, and 6 bases stayed unmatched. The CDR3 is made up of 16 amino acids.